This TCR beta chain was recorded in a study of CD8 T cells in Susac syndrome. A quantity of roughly 0.5 to 1 ug RNA underwent reverse transcription using random hexamers. TCRdb re-called the immunoSEQ multiplex PCR reads with MiXCR, one entry per CDR3 protein. Of 85,000 to 95,000 distinct CDR3 sequences in the sample, roughly 94% were seen once. CDR1 is SGHNT and CDR2 is YYREEE in the germline V gene (reference sequence). J gave up 4 bases and V 3 bases, and 7 bases lay outside the gene matches. The CDR3 sequence is 15 residues long. This clonotype originated in a human donor with Susac syndrome. V and J are TRBV5-4 and TRBJ2-3; 8 positions match TRBD1. The sample comprised CD4+ T cells from PBMCs. The DNA for the CDR3 is TGTGCCAGCAGCTCCGGGACAGGACTATCAGATACGCAGTATTTT. Amino acid sequence: CASSSGTGLSDTQYF.